Given below is one T cell receptor beta chain in context. These data are taken from a study of blood T cell repertoires in COVID-19. As originally analysed: Reference gene primer amplification gave estimated nucleated cell counts. Sequencing used immunoSEQ multiplex PCR; TCRdb keeps in-frame clones, though not all of them. D and trimming were read from the DNA, whereas the V and J calls and clone size are those reported in that table. The data contain tens of thousands of clones, roughly 83% of them singletons. The CDR3 contains 15 residues. Germline CDR1 SGHRS, CDR2 YFSETQ. The V and J ends lost 4 bases and 4 bases, in that order; junction bases with no gene match: 6.

This TCR was sampled from a man aged 30 to 45 with COVID-19, enrolled during active disease. Sequenced input: peripheral blood. J is TRBJ1-2 and V is TRBV5-1; 11 bases match TRBD1. In DNA, the CDR3 is TGCGCCAGCAGCCTGGCCGGGACAGGGGGCTATGGCTACACCTTC. Encoded protein: CASSLAGTGGYGYTF.